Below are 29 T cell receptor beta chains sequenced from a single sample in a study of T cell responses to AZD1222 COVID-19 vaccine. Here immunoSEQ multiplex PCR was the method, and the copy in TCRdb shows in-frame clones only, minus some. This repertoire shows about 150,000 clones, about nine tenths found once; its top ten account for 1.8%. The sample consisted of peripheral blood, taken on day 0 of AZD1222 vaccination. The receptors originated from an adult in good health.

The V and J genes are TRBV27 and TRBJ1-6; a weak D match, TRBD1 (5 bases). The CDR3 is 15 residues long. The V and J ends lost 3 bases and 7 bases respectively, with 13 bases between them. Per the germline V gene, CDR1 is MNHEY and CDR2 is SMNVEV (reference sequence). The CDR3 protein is CASSFAGTKNSPLHF. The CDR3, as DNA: TGTGCCAGCAGTTTCGCCGGGACTAAGAATTCACCCCTCCACTTT.

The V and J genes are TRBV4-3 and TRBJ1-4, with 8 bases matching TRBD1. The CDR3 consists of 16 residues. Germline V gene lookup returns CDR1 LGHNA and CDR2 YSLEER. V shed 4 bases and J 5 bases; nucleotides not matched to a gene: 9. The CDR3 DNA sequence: TGCGCCAGCAGCCCTCACCGGACAGGGAGGAATGAAAAACTGTTTTTT. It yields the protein CASSPHRTGRNEKLFF.

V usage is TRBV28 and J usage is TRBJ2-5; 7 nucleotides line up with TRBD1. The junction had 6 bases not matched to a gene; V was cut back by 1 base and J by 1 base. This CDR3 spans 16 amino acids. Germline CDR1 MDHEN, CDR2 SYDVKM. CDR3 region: CASSLFGQVGQETQYF. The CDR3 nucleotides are TGTGCCAGCAGTTTATTCGGACAGGTCGGCCAAGAGACCCAGTACTTC.

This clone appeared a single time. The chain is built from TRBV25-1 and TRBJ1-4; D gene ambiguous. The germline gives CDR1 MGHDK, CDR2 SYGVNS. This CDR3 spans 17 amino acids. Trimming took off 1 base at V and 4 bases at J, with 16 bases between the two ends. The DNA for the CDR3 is TGTGCCAGCAGTGAATCACCAAGGGCAGGAGATAATGAAAAACTGTTTTTT. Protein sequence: CASSESPRAGDNEKLFF. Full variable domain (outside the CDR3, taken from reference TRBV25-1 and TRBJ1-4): EADIYQTPRYLVIGTGKKITLECSQTMGHDKMYWYQQDPGMELHLIHYSYGVNSTEKGDLSSESTVSRIRTEHFPLTLESARPSHTSQYLCASSESPRAGDNEKLFFGSGTQLSVL.

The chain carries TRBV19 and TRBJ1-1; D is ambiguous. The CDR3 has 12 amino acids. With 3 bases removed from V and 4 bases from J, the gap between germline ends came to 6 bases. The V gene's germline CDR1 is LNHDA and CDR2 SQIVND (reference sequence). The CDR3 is CASSIGATEAFF. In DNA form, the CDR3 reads TGTGCCAGTAGTATTGGAGCCACTGAAGCTTTCTTT.

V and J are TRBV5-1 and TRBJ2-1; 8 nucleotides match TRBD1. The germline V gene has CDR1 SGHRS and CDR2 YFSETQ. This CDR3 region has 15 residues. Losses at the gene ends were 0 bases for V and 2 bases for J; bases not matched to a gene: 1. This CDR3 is CASSLGQGTYNEQFF. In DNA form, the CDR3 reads TGCGCCAGCAGCTTGGGACAGGGGACCTACAATGAGCAGTTCTTC.

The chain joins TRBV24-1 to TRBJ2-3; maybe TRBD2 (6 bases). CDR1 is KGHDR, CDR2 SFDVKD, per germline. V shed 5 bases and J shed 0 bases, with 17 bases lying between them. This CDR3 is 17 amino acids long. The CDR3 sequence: CATSVPGLSPSTDTQYF. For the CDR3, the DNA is TGTGCCACCAGTGTACCGGGACTGTCCCCTAGCACAGATACGCAGTATTTT.

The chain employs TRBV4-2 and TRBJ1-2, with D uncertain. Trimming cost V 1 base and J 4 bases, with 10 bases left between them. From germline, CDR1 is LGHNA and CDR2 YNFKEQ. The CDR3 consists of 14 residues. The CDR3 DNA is TGTGCCAGCAGCCAAGTCGGGGAAGGCTATGGCTACACCTTC. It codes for CASSQVGEGYGYTF.

CDR3 sequence: CASSQVTGKIGTEAFF. The CDR3 region has the DNA TGCGCCAGCAGCCAGGTAACAGGGAAAATAGGCACTGAAGCTTTCTTT. This rearrangement joins TRBV4-1 to TRBJ1-1, with D perhaps matching TRBD1 (6 bases). Germline-derived CDR1 and CDR2 are MGHRA and YSYEKL. CDR3 length: 16 residues. V lost 3 bases, J lost 4 bases, and 18 bases lay in between.

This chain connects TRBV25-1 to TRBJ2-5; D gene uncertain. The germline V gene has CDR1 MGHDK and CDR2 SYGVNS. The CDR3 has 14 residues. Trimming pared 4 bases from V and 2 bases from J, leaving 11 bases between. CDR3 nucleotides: TGTGCCAGCAGTGGAGGACGGTCGCAAGAGACCCAGTACTTC. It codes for CASSGGRSQETQYF.

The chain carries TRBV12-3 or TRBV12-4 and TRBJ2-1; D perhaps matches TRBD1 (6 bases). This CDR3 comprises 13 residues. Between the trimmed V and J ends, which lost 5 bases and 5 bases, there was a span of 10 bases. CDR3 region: CASSQRQDNEQFF. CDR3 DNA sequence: TGTGCCAGCAGTCAGCGACAGGACAATGAGCAGTTCTTC.

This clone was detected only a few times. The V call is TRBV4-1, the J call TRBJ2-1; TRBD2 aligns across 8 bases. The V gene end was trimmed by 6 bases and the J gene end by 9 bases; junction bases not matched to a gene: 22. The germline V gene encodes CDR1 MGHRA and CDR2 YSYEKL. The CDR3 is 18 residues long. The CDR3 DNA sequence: TGCGCCAGCAGTCTCTTCCCGGCGGTTAGCGGGAAGGGTGGTGAGCAGTTCTTC. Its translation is CASSLFPAVSGKGGEQFF.

This chain's CDR3 is CASSWTVRNEQFF. CDR3 sequence (DNA): TGTGCCAGCAGTTGGACAGTTCGCAATGAGCAGTTCTTC. The chain recombines TRBV27 with TRBJ2-1, with a tentative D call TRBD1 (6 bases). Germline CDR1 reads MNHEY; CDR2 reads SMNVEV (reference sequence). Between the trimmed V and J ends, which lost 4 bases and 6 bases, there was a span of 10 bases. The CDR3 has 13 amino acids.

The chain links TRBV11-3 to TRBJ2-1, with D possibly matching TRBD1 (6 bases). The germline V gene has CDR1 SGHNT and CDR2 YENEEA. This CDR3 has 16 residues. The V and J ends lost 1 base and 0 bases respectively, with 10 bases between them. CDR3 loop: CASSLGGRGSYNEQFF. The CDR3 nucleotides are TGTGCCAGCAGCTTAGGAGGCAGGGGCTCCTACAATGAGCAGTTCTTC.

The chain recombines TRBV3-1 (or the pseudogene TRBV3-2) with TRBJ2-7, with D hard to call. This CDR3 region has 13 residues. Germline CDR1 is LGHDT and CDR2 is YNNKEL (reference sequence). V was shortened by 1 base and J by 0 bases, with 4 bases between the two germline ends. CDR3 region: CASSQAASYEQYF. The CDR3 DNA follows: TGTGCCAGCAGCCAAGCGGCCTCCTACGAGCAGTACTTC.

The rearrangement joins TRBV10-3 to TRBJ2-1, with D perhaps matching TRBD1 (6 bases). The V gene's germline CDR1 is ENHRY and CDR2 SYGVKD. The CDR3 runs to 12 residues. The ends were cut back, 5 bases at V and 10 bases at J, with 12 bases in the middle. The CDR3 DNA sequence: TGTGCCATCAGTCGACAGGTCCGGGAGCAGTTCTTC. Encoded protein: CAISRQVREQFF.

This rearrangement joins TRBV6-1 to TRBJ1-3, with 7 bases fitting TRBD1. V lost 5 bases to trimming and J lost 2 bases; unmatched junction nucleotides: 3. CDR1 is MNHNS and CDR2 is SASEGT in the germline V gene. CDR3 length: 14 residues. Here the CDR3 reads CASSFDRAGNTIYF. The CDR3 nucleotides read TGTGCCAGCAGTTTTGACAGGGCTGGAAACACCATATATTTT.

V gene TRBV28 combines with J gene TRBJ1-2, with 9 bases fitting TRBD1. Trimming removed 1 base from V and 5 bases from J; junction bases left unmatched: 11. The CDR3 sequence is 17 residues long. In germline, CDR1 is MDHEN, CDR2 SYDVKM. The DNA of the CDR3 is TGTGCCAGCAGTTTATTAGGGGGTAGAGGACAGGGGTATGGCTACACCTTC. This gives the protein CASSLLGGRGQGYGYTF.

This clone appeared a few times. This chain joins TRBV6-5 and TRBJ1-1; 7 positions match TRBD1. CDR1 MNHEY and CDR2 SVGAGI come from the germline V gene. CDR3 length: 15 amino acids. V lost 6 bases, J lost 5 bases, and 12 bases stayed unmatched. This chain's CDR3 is CASRGTEGSRTEAFF. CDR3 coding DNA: TGTGCCAGCAGGGGGACAGAGGGTTCGAGGACTGAAGCTTTCTTT.

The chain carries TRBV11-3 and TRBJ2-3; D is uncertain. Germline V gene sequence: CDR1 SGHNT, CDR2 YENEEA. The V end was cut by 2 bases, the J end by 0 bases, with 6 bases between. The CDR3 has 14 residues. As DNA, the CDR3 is TGTGCCAGCAGCTTAACCGGGAGCACAGATACGCAGTATTTT. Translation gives CASSLTGSTDTQYF.

For the CDR3, the DNA is TGTGCCAGCGGGTACCCCACACAGGGGGCCCTCCACTTT. Its protein product is CASGYPTQGALHF. This rearrangement joins TRBV7-2 to TRBJ1-6, with 8 bases matching TRBD1. V gave up 8 bases and J gave up 14 bases; unmatched junction bases: 11. CDR3 length equals 13 residues. Germline V lookup: CDR1 SGHTA, CDR2 FQGNSA.

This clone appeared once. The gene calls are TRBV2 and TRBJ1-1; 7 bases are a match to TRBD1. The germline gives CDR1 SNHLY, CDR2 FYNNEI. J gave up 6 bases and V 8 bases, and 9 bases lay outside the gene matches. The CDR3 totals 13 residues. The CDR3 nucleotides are TGTGCCAGCGAGGCAGGGGGATTGGCTGAAGCTTTCTTT. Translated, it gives CASEAGGLAEAFF.

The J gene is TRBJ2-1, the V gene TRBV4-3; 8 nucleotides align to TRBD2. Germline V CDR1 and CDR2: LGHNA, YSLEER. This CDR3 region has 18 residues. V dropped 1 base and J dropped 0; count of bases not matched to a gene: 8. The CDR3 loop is CASSQGLIAGPSYNEQFF. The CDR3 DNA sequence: TGCGCCAGCAGCCAAGGCCTAATAGCGGGACCCTCCTACAATGAGCAGTTCTTC.

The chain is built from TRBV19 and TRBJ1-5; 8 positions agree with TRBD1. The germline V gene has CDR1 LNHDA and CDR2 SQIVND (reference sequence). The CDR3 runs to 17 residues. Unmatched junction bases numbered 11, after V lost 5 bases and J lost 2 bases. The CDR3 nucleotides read TGTGCCAGTAGTCAGTGGCAGGGGGCGGTTCGCAATCAGCCCCAGCATTTT. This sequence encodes CASSQWQGAVRNQPQHF.

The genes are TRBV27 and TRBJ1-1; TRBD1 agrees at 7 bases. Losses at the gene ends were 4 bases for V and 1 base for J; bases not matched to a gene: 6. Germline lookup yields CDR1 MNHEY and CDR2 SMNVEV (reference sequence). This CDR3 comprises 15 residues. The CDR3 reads CASSSLQGPNTEAFF. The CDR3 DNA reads TGTGCCAGCAGTTCCTTACAGGGGCCGAACACTGAAGCTTTCTTT.

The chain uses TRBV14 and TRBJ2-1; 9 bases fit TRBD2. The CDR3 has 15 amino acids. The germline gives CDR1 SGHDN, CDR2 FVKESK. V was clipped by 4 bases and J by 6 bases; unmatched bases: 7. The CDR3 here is CASSPFSGRGNEQFF. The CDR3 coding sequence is TGTGCCAGCAGCCCCTTTAGCGGGAGAGGCAATGAGCAGTTCTTC.

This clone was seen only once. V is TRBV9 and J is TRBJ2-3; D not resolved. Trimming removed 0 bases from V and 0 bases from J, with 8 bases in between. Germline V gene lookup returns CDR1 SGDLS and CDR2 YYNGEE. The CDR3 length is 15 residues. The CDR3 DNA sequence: TGTGCCAGCAGCGTAGGGTCGGCTAGCACAGATACGCAGTATTTT. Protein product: CASSVGSASTDTQYF. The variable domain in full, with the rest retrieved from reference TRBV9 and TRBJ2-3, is DSGVTQTPKHLITATGQRVTLRCSPRSGDLSVYWYQQSLDQGLQFLIQYYNGEERAKGNILERFSAQQFPDLHSELNLSSLELGDSALYFCASSVGSASTDTQYFGPGTRLTVL.

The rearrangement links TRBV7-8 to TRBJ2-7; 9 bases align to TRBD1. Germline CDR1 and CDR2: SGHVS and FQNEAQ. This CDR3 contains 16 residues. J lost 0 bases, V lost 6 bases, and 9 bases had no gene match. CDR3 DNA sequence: TGTGCCAGCAGTCCTATACCGACAGGGGGCTCCTACGAGCAGTACTTC. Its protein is CASSPIPTGGSYEQYF.

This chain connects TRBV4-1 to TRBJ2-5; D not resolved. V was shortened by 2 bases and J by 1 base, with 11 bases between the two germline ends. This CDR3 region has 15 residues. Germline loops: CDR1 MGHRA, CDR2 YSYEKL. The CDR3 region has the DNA TGCGCCAGCAGCCAATTCAGCCTTATCCAAGAGACCCAGTACTTC. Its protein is CASSQFSLIQETQYF.